What follows are 21 T cell receptor beta chains derived from one specimen sequenced in a study of blood T cell repertoires in COVID-19. Profiling relied on immunoSEQ multiplex PCR, and the TCRdb table lists in-frame clones only, not all of them. The sample shows approximately 250,000 clones, roughly 90% of them seen only once. The sequencing sample was made of PBMCs or T cells enriched from blood (not recorded which). These TCRs come from a man aged 40-49 years who had been exposed to COVID-19.

This clone was seen a single time. The rearrangement joins TRBV27 to TRBJ1-2; 8 positions agree with TRBD1. Germline CDR1 and CDR2: MNHEY and SMNVEV (reference sequence). V lost 6 bases to trimming and J lost 6 bases; unmatched junction nucleotides: 6. The CDR3 sequence is 13 residues long. In DNA form, the CDR3 reads TGTGCCAGCAGGCCGGACAGGGTCAATGGCTACACCTTC. This gives the protein CASRPDRVNGYTF.

The chain carries TRBV9 and TRBJ2-1, with a possible D match to TRBD1 (6 bases). This CDR3 is 15 amino acids long. The V end lost 5 bases, the J end lost 9 bases, and 21 bases lay between the germline ends. Germline CDR1 is SGDLS and CDR2 is YYNGEE. Here the CDR3 DNA reads TGTGCCAGCAGTCTGACCAACAGGGATCCGGGTGAGCAGTTCTTC. Its protein is CASSLTNRDPGEQFF.

The V gene is TRBV19, the J gene TRBJ2-2; 7 nucleotides match TRBD1. With V trimmed by 4 bases and J by 6 bases, 5 bases remained unmatched. This CDR3 is built from 14 residues. CDR1 and CDR2 from the germline V gene are LNHDA and SQIVND (reference sequence). This CDR3 reads CASSRQGGSGELFF. The DNA for the CDR3 is TGTGCCAGTAGTAGACAGGGTGGTTCCGGGGAGCTGTTTTTT.

The V gene is TRBV19, the J gene TRBJ1-1; D unresolved. The V gene's germline CDR1 is LNHDA and CDR2 SQIVND (reference sequence). The CDR3 has 15 amino acids. V gave up 3 bases and J gave up 0 bases, with 11 bases separating them. Written as DNA, the CDR3 is TGTGCCAGTAGTATTGGCAGAAGATTGAACACTGAAGCTTTCTTT. Encoded protein: CASSIGRRLNTEAFF.

The chain carries TRBV9 and TRBJ2-1, with 10 bases aligning to TRBD2. Trimming took 2 bases from V and 6 from J; bases not matched to a gene: 8. The CDR3 loop spans 16 amino acids. Germline V gene data show CDR1 as SGDLS and CDR2 as YYNGEE. CDR3: CASSVGLAGALNEQFF. CDR3 sequence (DNA): TGTGCCAGCAGCGTGGGTCTAGCGGGAGCCCTCAATGAGCAGTTCTTC.

The chain combines TRBV5-1 with TRBJ1-1; no clear D gene. The CDR3 sequence is 14 residues long. Germline V CDR1 and CDR2: SGHRS, YFSETQ. V lost 6 bases to trimming and J lost 0 bases, with 12 bases between them. The chain's CDR3 is CASNPTYVNTEAFF. In DNA, the CDR3 is TGCGCCAGCAACCCAACCTACGTGAACACTGAAGCTTTCTTT.

This chain connects TRBV11-3 to TRBJ2-3; TRBD1 matches 9 bases. Unmatched junction bases numbered 13, after V lost 5 bases and J lost 4 bases. Germline V CDR1 and CDR2: SGHNT, YENEEA. The CDR3 length is 17 residues. Here the CDR3 DNA reads TGTGCCAGCAGCCCGGGGACAGGGAGGGGATTGGCAGATACGCAGTATTTT. Its translation is CASSPGTGRGLADTQYF.

The count of this clone is one. This sequence joins TRBV6-5 and TRBJ2-1, with TRBD2 matching over 9 bases. Germline-derived CDR1 and CDR2 are MNHEY and SVGAGI. The J segment lost 6 bases and the V segment lost 5 bases, leaving 8 bases of the junction unmatched. The CDR3 spans 15 residues. The CDR3 region has the DNA TGTGCCAGCAGTCACCATGGGACTAGCCTCAATGAGCAGTTCTTC. Its protein is CASSHHGTSLNEQFF.

The V gene is TRBV28, the J gene TRBJ1-5; D remains unclear. CDR1 and CDR2 (germline): MDHEN, SYDVKM. The CDR3 spans 13 residues. V dropped 6 bases and J dropped 2 bases, with 8 bases sitting between them. CDR3 nucleotides: TGTGCCAGCAGCATAGCGGGCAATCAGCCCCAGCATTTT. Residues: CASSIAGNQPQHF.

As to this clone: The junction departs from germline at one end; a sequencing error may be responsible. The chain recombines TRBV6-2 or TRBV6-3 with TRBJ2-6, with 8 bases aligning to TRBD2. The CDR3 is 15 amino acids. Germline CDR1 reads MNHEY; CDR2 reads SVGEGT. CDR3 nucleotide sequence: TGTGCCAGCAGTTTTCGACTGGCGGGGGGCAACGTCCTGACTTTC. This sequence encodes CASSFRLAGGNVLTF.

The CDR3 nucleotides are TGTGCCAGCAGCTTAACCCCATCGAACACCGGGGAGCTGTTTTTT. This codes for CASSLTPSNTGELFF. This sequence joins TRBV7-3 and TRBJ2-2; D gene uncertain. This CDR3 region has 15 residues. V lost 0 bases and J lost 0, with 5 bases in between. Per the germline V gene, CDR1 is SGHTA and CDR2 is FQGTGA. The entire variable domain, with the rest obtained from reference TRBV7-3 and TRBJ2-2, is as follows: GAGVSQTPSNKVTEKGKYVELRCDPISGHTALYWYRQSLGQGPEFLIYFQGTGAADDSGLPNDRFFAVRPEGSVSTLKIQRTERGDSAVYLCASSLTPSNTGELFFGEGSRLTVL.

V and J are TRBV9 and TRBJ1-3, with 7 bases that match TRBD1. There are 15 residues in the CDR3. CDR1 and CDR2 (germline): SGDLS, YYNGEE. V dropped 3 bases and J dropped 0; count of bases not matched to a gene: 3. Written as DNA, the CDR3 is TGTGCCAGCAGCGGGACAGGCGGCTCTGGAAACACCATATATTTT. This sequence encodes CASSGTGGSGNTIYF.

The rearrangement joins TRBV3-1 (or the pseudogene TRBV3-2) to TRBJ1-3; D unclear. CDR1 and CDR2 (germline): LGHDT, YNNKEL (reference sequence). The germline V and J ends were trimmed by 1 base and 8 bases, with 6 bases remaining between them. This CDR3 is 12 amino acids long. The CDR3 region is CASSQVSDTIYF. The CDR3 DNA reads TGTGCCAGCAGCCAAGTTTCGGACACCATATATTTT.

The genes are TRBV4-1 and TRBJ2-7; TRBD1 matches at 11 bases. The CDR3 runs 16 residues. The germline CDR1 and CDR2 sequences are MGHRA and YSYEKL. V was pared by 1 base and J by 7 bases, with 9 bases of the junction left unmatched. DNA of the CDR3: TGCGCCAGCAGCCAAGTAATCGGGGACAGGGGGGGAGAGCAGTACTTC. This encodes CASSQVIGDRGGEQYF.

The rearrangement joins TRBV5-1 to TRBJ2-3; 8 positions agree with TRBD2. The ends lost 6 bases at V and 5 bases at J; junction bases unmatched: 8. CDR3 length equals 14 residues. Germline lookup yields CDR1 SGHRS and CDR2 YFSETQ. The CDR3: CASTEREYRDTQYF. CDR3 DNA sequence: TGCGCCAGCACGGAGCGGGAGTATAGAGATACGCAGTATTTT.

CDR3 protein: CASGRGQETQYF. DNA for the CDR3: TGTGCCAGCGGCAGGGGTCAAGAGACCCAGTACTTC. The chain recombines TRBV2 with TRBJ2-5; D is possibly TRBD1 (6 bases). V was trimmed by 8 bases and J by 2 bases, leaving 9 bases between them. Germline-derived CDR1 and CDR2 are SNHLY and FYNNEI. The CDR3 loop spans 12 amino acids.

The rearrangement joins TRBV11-2 to TRBJ2-1; 8 bases line up with TRBD2. The germline gives CDR1 SGHAT, CDR2 FQNNGV. The CDR3 is 17 amino acids. V lost 1 base and J lost 4; bases outside the gene matches: 9. The CDR3 DNA is TGTGCCAGCAGCTTAGGCCCAGCGGGAGCCGTATACAATGAGCAGTTCTTC. Translation gives CASSLGPAGAVYNEQFF.

The V and J genes are TRBV15 and TRBJ2-7, with a weak D call TRBD2 (6 bases). The V end lost 0 bases, the J end lost 0 bases, and 9 bases lay between the germline ends. In germline, CDR1 is LNHNV, CDR2 YYDKDF (reference sequence). This CDR3 spans 15 amino acids. The CDR3 DNA follows: TGTGCCACCAGCAGAGAGCGGGGAGGCTCCTACGAGCAGTACTTC. It yields the protein CATSRERGGSYEQYF.

The chain employs TRBV24-1 and TRBJ2-2; the match to TRBD2 covers 10 bases. The CDR3 contains 17 residues. Germline V gives CDR1 KGHDR, CDR2 SFDVKD. V dropped 4 bases and J dropped 2; count of bases not matched to a gene: 6. The CDR3 reads CATSDSLAGINTGELFF. In DNA form, the CDR3 reads TGTGCCACCAGTGACTCACTAGCGGGAATTAACACCGGGGAGCTGTTTTTT.

The CDR3 region is CASSYGGSRYTQYF. The CDR3 DNA reads as TGTGCCAGCAGTTACGGCGGGAGTAGGTATACGCAGTATTTT. V is TRBV6-2 or TRBV6-3 and J is TRBJ2-3; 7 bases fit TRBD2. The J segment lost 7 bases and the V segment lost 2 bases, leaving 6 bases of the junction unmatched. This CDR3 has 14 residues. Germline lookup yields CDR1 MNHEY and CDR2 SVGEGT.

The chain joins TRBV15 to TRBJ1-5; weak D call: TRBD1 (6 bases). V lost 6 bases, J lost 2 bases, and 11 bases lay in between. The CDR3 consists of 14 residues. CDR1 is LNHNV and CDR2 is YYDKDF in the germline V gene (reference sequence). The CDR3, as DNA: TGTGCCACCAGACAGGGACGAGGCAATCAGCCCCAGCATTTT. Translation gives CATRQGRGNQPQHF.